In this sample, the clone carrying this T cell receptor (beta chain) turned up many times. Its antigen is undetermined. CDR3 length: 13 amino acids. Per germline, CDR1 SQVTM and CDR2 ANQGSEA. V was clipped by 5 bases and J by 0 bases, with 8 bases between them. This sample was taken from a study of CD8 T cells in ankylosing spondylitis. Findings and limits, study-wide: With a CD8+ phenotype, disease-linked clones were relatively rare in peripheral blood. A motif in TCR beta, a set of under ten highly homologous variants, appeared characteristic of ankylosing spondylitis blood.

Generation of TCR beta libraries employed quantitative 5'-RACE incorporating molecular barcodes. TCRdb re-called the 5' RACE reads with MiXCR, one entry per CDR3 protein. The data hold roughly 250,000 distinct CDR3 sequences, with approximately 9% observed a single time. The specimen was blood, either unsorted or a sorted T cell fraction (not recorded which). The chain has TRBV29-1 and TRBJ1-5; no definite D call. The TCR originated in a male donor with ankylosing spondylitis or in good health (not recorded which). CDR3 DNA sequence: TGCAGCGTTCAGAGTGGTAGCAATCAGCCCCAGCATTTT. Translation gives CSVQSGSNQPQHF.